Following are 22 T cell receptor beta chains from one sample sequenced in a study of response to subunit inactivated influenza vaccine. TCRdb re-derived calls from the RT-PCR reads in MiXCR, one entry per CDR3 protein. The sample comprises approximately 500,000 distinct CDR3 sequences, 14% of which are singletons, and 11% rests with the top ten. Sample: PBMCs from blood, taken 11 to 12 days after vaccination. The receptors derive from a man between 45 and 60 years old who received an inactivated influenza vaccine.

The gene calls are TRBV6-1 and TRBJ2-1, with 8 bases matching TRBD2. The CDR3 contains 15 residues. Germline loops: CDR1 MNHNS, CDR2 SASEGT. V lost 10 bases, J lost 8 bases, and 16 bases stayed unmatched. The DNA for the CDR3 is TGTGCCACAGGCACGGGCGCGGGGGGCAAGGATGAGCAGTTCTTC. It yields the protein CATGTGAGGKDEQFF.

This clonotype was detected only a few times. The chain uses TRBV5-1 and TRBJ2-1; TRBD1 aligns across 7 bases. Germline V gene data show CDR1 as SGHRS and CDR2 as YFSETQ. This CDR3 has 15 residues. The V and J ends lost 4 bases and 0 bases, in that order; junction bases with no gene match: 4. CDR3 DNA: TGCGCCAGCAGCCCCGGGACAGTCTCCTACAATGAGCAGTTCTTC. Translated: CASSPGTVSYNEQFF. Drawing the rest from reference TRBV5-1 and TRBJ2-1, the complete variable domain is KAGVTQTPRYLIKTRGQQVTLSCSPISGHRSVSWYQQTPGQGLQFLFEYFSETQRNKGNFPGRFSGRQFSNSRSEMNVSTLELGDSALYLCASSPGTVSYNEQFFGPGTRLTVL.

The V gene is TRBV29-1, the J gene TRBJ2-7; TRBD1 matches 7 bases. The CDR3 totals 13 residues. CDR1 is SQVTM and CDR2 is ANQGSEA in the germline V gene. V was pared by 8 bases and J by 0 bases, with 7 bases of the junction left unmatched. The CDR3 coding sequence is TGCAGCCCCAAGGACAGGAGCTCCTACGAGCAGTACTTC. It codes for CSPKDRSSYEQYF.

The table lists this clonotype with a count of one. This chain links TRBV12-3 or TRBV12-4 with TRBJ2-3, with 8 nucleotides matching TRBD1. This CDR3 has 17 amino acids. V lost 1 base and J lost 1; bases outside the gene matches: 7. The CDR3 DNA reads TGTGCCAGCAGTTTAGGCCGGACAGGGTTTGGCACAGATACGCAGTATTTT. Encoded protein: CASSLGRTGFGTDTQYF.

V is TRBV29-1 and J is TRBJ2-2; TRBD1 aligns across 8 bases. The CDR3 consists of 14 residues. V was clipped by 2 bases and J by 4 bases; unmatched bases: 3. From germline, CDR1 is SQVTM and CDR2 ANQGSEA. CDR3 DNA: TGCAGCGTTGAACCACAGGGGGGCACCGGGGAGCTGTTTTTT. Its protein product is CSVEPQGGTGELFF.

This sequence joins TRBV7-9 and TRBJ2-1; D gene uncertain. Germline V gene lookup returns CDR1 SEHNR and CDR2 FQNEAQ (reference sequence). The CDR3 is 16 amino acids. Between the trimmed V and J ends, which lost 4 bases and 0 bases, there was a span of 13 bases. Here the CDR3 reads CASSSDGVSSYNEQFF. CDR3 nucleotides: TGTGCCAGCAGCTCCGATGGGGTTAGCTCCTACAATGAGCAGTTCTTC.

DNA for the CDR3: TGCAGTGCTAGAGTGATGGGACTAGCGGTCTACGAGCAGTACTTC. Its translation is CSARVMGLAVYEQYF. The chain joins TRBV20-1 to TRBJ2-7, with TRBD2 matching 11 bases. Germline lookup yields CDR1 DFQATT and CDR2 SNEGSKA (reference sequence). V shed 1 base and J 3 bases; nucleotides not matched to a gene: 5. CDR3 length: 15 amino acids.

This sequence joins TRBV6-2 or TRBV6-3 and TRBJ2-5; D remains unclear. CDR1 is MNHEY, CDR2 SVGEGT, per germline. V lost 1 base, J lost 4 bases, and 13 bases lay in between. The CDR3 has 15 residues. This CDR3 reads CASSYLVRIRETQYF. Here the CDR3 DNA reads TGTGCCAGCAGTTACTTAGTGAGGATTCGAGAGACCCAGTACTTC.

This clonotype was seen many times. The V gene is TRBV3-1, the J gene TRBJ2-7; TRBD1 aligns across 12 bases. Per the germline V gene, CDR1 is LGHDT and CDR2 is YNNKEL (reference sequence). This CDR3 is built from 17 residues. With V trimmed by 4 bases and J by 5 bases, 12 bases remained unmatched. The CDR3 sequence is CASSPSYRGTGGNEQYF. The DNA for the CDR3 is TGTGCCAGCAGCCCCTCGTACCGCGGGACAGGGGGCAACGAGCAGTACTTC.

The chain combines TRBV15 with TRBJ1-4, with TRBD1 matching over 9 bases. V lost 3 bases, J lost 15 bases, and 11 bases stayed unmatched. CDR3 length: 14 residues. Germline V gene data show CDR1 as LNHNV and CDR2 as YYDKDF (reference sequence). The CDR3 coding sequence is TGTGCCACCAGCAGCGACGGACAGGGGACCGTGTTGTTTTTT. Translating gives CATSSDGQGTVLFF.

In this sample, this clonotype turned up a few times. CDR3 in amino acids: CASSEYYNSGANVLTF. CDR3 coding DNA: TGTGCCAGCAGTGAATATTACAACTCTGGGGCCAACGTCCTGACTTTC. V gene TRBV25-1 combines with J gene TRBJ2-6; D remains unclear. Germline assignment: CDR1 MGHDK and CDR2 SYGVNS. The CDR3 is 16 residues long. V dropped 0 bases and J dropped 0 bases, with 6 bases sitting between them.

This clonotype came up a few times. The DNA of the CDR3 is TGTGCCAGCAGTGAGGACGGGGCGGAGACCCAGTACTTC. It is translated as CASSEDGAETQYF. V is TRBV2 and J is TRBJ2-5; either TRBD1 or TRBD2 may fit D (5 bases each). This CDR3 is 13 amino acids long. The V end was cut by 3 bases, the J end by 5 bases, with 10 bases between. Germline CDR1 and CDR2: SNHLY and FYNNEI.

The chain has TRBV19 and TRBJ2-5, with D tentatively TRBD1 (6 bases). V lost 5 bases, J lost 0 bases, and 16 bases lay in between. The CDR3 is made up of 16 amino acids. Germline-derived CDR1 and CDR2 are LNHDA and SQIVND (reference sequence). Here the CDR3 DNA reads TGTGCCAGTAGTTTCACAGGGCTAACGCACCAAGAGACCCAGTACTTC. It translates to CASSFTGLTHQETQYF.

This clonotype has just a few counts. The chain combines TRBV4-3 with TRBJ2-1; 13 bases fit TRBD2. The germline V gene has CDR1 LGHNA and CDR2 YSLEER. The V and J ends lost 4 bases and 7 bases, in that order; junction bases with no gene match: 1. The CDR3 runs 14 residues. The CDR3 nucleotides read TGCGCCAGCAGCCGGGGACTAGCGGGAAATGAGCAGTTCTTC. This encodes CASSRGLAGNEQFF.

The rearrangement links TRBV6-2 or TRBV6-3 to TRBJ2-6, with D uncertain. The CDR3 is 15 residues long. Germline loops: CDR1 MNHEY, CDR2 SVGEGT. Trimming removed 5 bases from V and 3 bases from J, with 11 bases in between. The chain's CDR3 is CASSQRTGGANVLTF. The CDR3 bases are TGTGCCAGCAGTCAACGGACGGGTGGGGCCAACGTCCTGACTTTC.

The V call is TRBV12-3 or TRBV12-4, the J call TRBJ2-1; maybe TRBD2 (5 bases). The ends were cut back, 3 bases at V and 6 bases at J, with 15 bases in the middle. The CDR3 is 15 residues long. The CDR3 nucleotides are TGTGCCAGCAGTTTCAGCGGTCTAGAGGGCAATGAGCAGTTCTTC. This gives the protein CASSFSGLEGNEQFF.

At least ten counts were recorded for this clonotype. V gene TRBV10-3 combines with J gene TRBJ2-5, with D perhaps matching TRBD2 (5 bases). This CDR3 has 13 amino acids. Germline V gene lookup returns CDR1 ENHRY and CDR2 SYGVKD. V lost 5 bases, J lost 5 bases, and 12 bases lay in between. CDR3 DNA sequence: TGTGCCATCAGTTCCGGGAACCGGGAGACCCAGTACTTC. Its translation is CAISSGNRETQYF.

This sequence joins TRBV6-1 and TRBJ1-4; D might be TRBD1 (5 bases). V lost 6 bases and J lost 10, with 21 bases in between. The CDR3 consists of 15 residues. Looked up from germline, CDR1 is MNHNS and CDR2 is SASEGT. The CDR3 nucleotides are TGTGCCAGCAGCCGGGAAGCCGGCCCTGGGGGAAAACTGTTTTTT. Residues: CASSREAGPGGKLFF.

This clonotype was counted between two and nine times. The CDR3 sequence is CASSPTHGQEGETQYF. Here the CDR3 DNA reads TGTGCCAGCAGCCCGACCCACGGACAGGAGGGAGAGACCCAGTACTTC. V usage is TRBV7-8 and J usage is TRBJ2-5, with a weak D call TRBD1 (7 bases). Germline CDR1 is SGHVS and CDR2 is FQNEAQ. This CDR3 region has 16 residues. The V end lost 5 bases, the J end lost 4 bases, and 20 bases lay between the germline ends.

This clonotype was recorded a few times. This chain uses TRBV6-2 or TRBV6-3 with TRBJ1-5; D is unresolved. Trimming left V 6 bases short and J 0 bases short, with 9 bases between. This CDR3 spans 14 amino acids. In germline, CDR1 is MNHEY, CDR2 SVGEGT. The CDR3 is CASRKFGSNQPQHF. CDR3 sequence (DNA): TGTGCCAGCAGAAAGTTTGGTAGCAATCAGCCCCAGCATTTT.

The genes are TRBV10-3 and TRBJ2-1, with D unresolved. Germline values: CDR1 ENHRY, CDR2 SYGVKD. The CDR3 is made up of 13 amino acids. V lost 3 bases and J lost 5, with 8 bases in between. CDR3 protein: CAISEPVNNEQFF. Written as DNA, the CDR3 is TGTGCCATCAGTGAACCCGTCAACAATGAGCAGTTCTTC.

This clonotype has a handful of counts. The rearrangement links TRBV18 to TRBJ1-2; 8 nucleotides agree with TRBD1. Germline CDR1 reads KGHSH; CDR2 reads LQKENI. Trimming removed 1 base from V and 6 bases from J; junction bases left unmatched: 7. This CDR3 comprises 15 residues. For the CDR3, the DNA is TGTGCCAGCTCACCACAATCAGGGGGCGTGAATGGCTACACCTTC. It translates to CASSPQSGGVNGYTF.